This T cell receptor beta chain is drawn from a study of regulatory T cells in long-lasting Graves disease. The time point denotes: persistent/refractory GD, antithyroid drugs over 5 years with positive TRAb. Isolated PBMC RNA provided the starting material for the TCR library. The CDR3 is 14 residues long. Germline loops: CDR1 PRHDT, CDR2 FYEKMQ (reference sequence). This clonotype was seen just once. With a much larger clone just one base away, this may be a read error. Arm-PCR of CDR3 regions and iRepertoire HTBI primers were the basis on which TCR beta libraries were built. TCRdb called the multiplex PCR reads again in MiXCR, with one record for every CDR3 protein. Of a few hundred thousand distinct CDR3 sequences in the sample, 23% were seen once.

The rearrangement uses TRBV13 and TRBJ1-2; D is undetermined. This receptor was obtained from a female donor with Graves disease. Sequences were derived from peripheral blood mononuclear cells (PBMCs), sampled when the disease was refractory, from a patient treated with antithyroid drugs. Here the CDR3 reads CASSLEGGNYGYAF. CDR3 DNA: TGTGCCAGCAGCTTAGAAGGTGGAAACTATGGCTACGCCTTC.